This entry concerns a single TCR beta chain. Its antigen is not identified. These data are taken from a study of blood T cell dynamics during melanoma immunotherapy. Findings and caveats of the study: The study could not tell melanoma-specific clones from general immune activation.

The assay was immunoSEQ multiplex PCR, and TCRdb's table has in-frame clones only and misses some. The data show about 13,000 clones, about 92% seen once. The time point denotes: pre-treatment baseline. CDR1 and CDR2 (germline): SGDLS, YYNGEE. Trimming took 0 bases from V and 7 from J; bases not matched to a gene: 5. The CDR3 consists of 14 residues. The starting material was effector memory CD8+ T cells from blood, obtained from a patient treated with checkpoint blockade. This clonotype originated in a human donor with melanoma. V usage is TRBV9 and J usage is TRBJ1-2; TRBD1 matches at 8 bases. The CDR3 reads CASSVGTGTGGYTF. CDR3 bases: TGTGCCAGCAGCGTAGGGACAGGGACGGGTGGCTACACCTTC.